This T cell receptor (beta chain) was sequenced during a study of beta chain features in type 1 diabetes. This clone occurred a few times. What was sequenced were expressed TCRB transcripts, since all of the isolated RNA had been reverse transcribed. Method: immunoSEQ multiplex PCR; TCRdb's copy keeps in-frame clones and lacks some. The table shows 310,000 or so clones, with 11% occurring only once. Germline V CDR1 and CDR2: SGHTA, FQGNSA. Deletions cut 4 bases from V and 2 bases from J, with 11 bases between. The CDR3 sequence is 14 residues long. Sequencing used naive CD4+ T cells from blood. The V and J genes are TRBV7-2 and TRBJ2-5, with D tentatively TRBD1 (6 bases). The sequence came from a woman aged 25 to 39 in good health. The CDR3 DNA is TGTGCCAGCAGCTCAGACAGGACGCAAGAGACCCAGTACTTC. Translated: CASSSDRTQETQYF.